This TCR beta chain came from a study of T cells in Graves' hyperthyroidism and ophthalmopathy. Overall study: Peripheral blood samples were taken at initial diagnosis, prior to any treatment.

Regarding this clonotype: Its antigen is unknown.

Points from the study as a whole: The model foresaw ophthalmopathy a median roughly 6.3 months prior to onset.

RNA transcripts served as the template for amplifying TCR beta CDR3 regions. With the HTBI primer set, the TCR CDR3 went through a first round of RT-PCR. TCRdb re-analysed the multiplex PCR reads in MiXCR, keeping a single row per CDR3 protein. Counted here are hundreds of thousands of distinct CDR3 sequences, around 40% occurring once; the ten biggest clones make up about a third. The V gene lost 5 bases and the J gene lost 1 base, with 15 bases spanning the gap. The CDR3 consists of 16 residues. The germline V gene has CDR1 MGHDK and CDR2 SYGVNS. For Graves' hyperthyroidism to be stable, ophthalmopathy could not progress within 18 months. Diagnostic decisions used clinical symptoms, serum thyroxine and TRAb, thyroid ultrasound and orbital computed tomography.

What was sequenced was blood. V gene TRBV25-1 combines with J gene TRBJ1-5, with no clear D. The source is a woman in her 40s with Graves' hyperthyroidism. The CDR3 DNA is TGTGCCAGCAGTTTAACAATAGGAACGAGCAATCAGCCCCAGCATTTT. Protein sequence: CASSLTIGTSNQPQHF. Full variable domain (missing parts from reference TRBV25-1 and TRBJ1-5): EADIYQTPRYLVIGTGKKITLECSQTMGHDKMYWYQQDPGMELHLIHYSYGVNSTEKGDLSSESTVSRIRTEHFPLTLESARPSHTSQYLCASSLTIGTSNQPQHFGDGTRLSIL.